These 7 T cell receptor beta chains were sequenced from one sample in a study of blood T cell repertoires in COVID-19. TCRdb's copy holds only in-frame clones and misses some; the assay was immunoSEQ multiplex PCR. The repertoire includes approximately 200,000 clones, less than 90% of them detected once, and under 2.5% sits in the top ten. The sample consisted of peripheral blood. These receptors were collected from a man between 65 and 80 years old with active or convalescent COVID-19.

The gene calls are TRBV28 and TRBJ2-7, with D possibly matching TRBD1 (5 bases). The length of the CDR3 is 19 residues. The germline CDR1 and CDR2 sequences are MDHEN and SYDVKM. Trimming removed 4 bases at V and 0 bases at J, with 25 bases between. Here the CDR3 reads CASSSWGRVEKFPSYEQYF. CDR3 DNA: TGTGCCAGCAGTTCTTGGGGCAGGGTAGAAAAGTTCCCCTCCTACGAGCAGTACTTC. Looking up the rest from reference TRBV28 and TRBJ2-7 gives the full variable domain: DVKVTQSSRYLVKRTGEKVFLECVQDMDHENMFWYRQDPGLGLRLIYFSYDVKMKEKGDIPEGYSVSREKKERFSLILESASTNQTSMYLCASSSWGRVEKFPSYEQYFGPGTRLTVT.

The rearrangement joins TRBV14 to TRBJ2-3, with 7 nucleotides matching TRBD2. With 4 bases clipped from V and 2 bases from J, the junction kept 9 bases outside the gene matches. The CDR3 is 16 amino acids. Germline CDR1 SGHDN, CDR2 FVKESK. Here the CDR3 reads CASSRTPGLNTDTQYF. CDR3 bases: TGTGCCAGCAGCCGGACCCCGGGACTAAACACAGATACGCAGTATTTT.

This chain joins TRBV5-1 and TRBJ1-4, with TRBD1 identical over 7 bases. V was clipped by 4 bases and J by 2 bases; unmatched bases: 5. CDR1 is SGHRS and CDR2 is YFSETQ in the germline V gene. The CDR3 covers 15 residues. The CDR3 DNA reads as TGCGCCAGCAGCCTGTGGGGACAGACTAATGAAAAACTGTTTTTT. Protein sequence: CASSLWGQTNEKLFF.

V is TRBV28 and J is TRBJ1-2, with 10 bases that match TRBD1. Germline V gene sequence: CDR1 MDHEN, CDR2 SYDVKM. The trim removed 6 bases at V and 8 bases at J, leaving 21 bases unmatched. The CDR3 sequence is 18 residues long. The CDR3 nucleotides read TGTGCCAGCAGAACCCTTGGGACAGGGGTAGATGTGACGAGCGGCTACACCTTC. This translates into CASRTLGTGVDVTSGYTF.

V gene TRBV7-9 combines with J gene TRBJ1-4; unclear D gene. Trimming took off 5 bases at V and 10 bases at J, with 17 bases between the two ends. The CDR3 runs 14 residues. CDR1 and CDR2 from the germline V gene are SEHNR and FQNEAQ (reference sequence). Here the CDR3 DNA reads TGTGCCAGCAGCCTAACTGGGCAGGAAGTAAAACTGTTTTTT. Residues: CASSLTGQEVKLFF.

The chain joins TRBV7-9 to TRBJ2-5; TRBD2 matches at 13 bases. V was clipped by 5 bases and J by 5 bases; unmatched bases: 2. Germline V gene data show CDR1 as SEHNR and CDR2 as FQNEAQ (reference sequence). The CDR3 is made up of 14 amino acids. In nucleotides, the CDR3 is TGTGCCAGCAGCGTACTAGCGGGAGGGGAGACCCAGTACTTC. This encodes CASSVLAGGETQYF. The full variable domain, rest sourced from reference TRBV7-9 and TRBJ2-5, is DTGVSQNPRHKITKRGQNVTFRCDPISEHNRLYWYRQTLGQGPEFLTYFQNEAQLEKSRLLSDRFSAERPKGSFSTLEIQRTEQGDSAMYLCASSVLAGGETQYFGPGTRLLVL.

V is TRBV5-5 and J is TRBJ1-6; possibly TRBD1 for D (5 bases). V lost 3 bases, J lost 5 bases, and 12 bases lay in between. The germline V gene encodes CDR1 SGHKS and CDR2 YYEKEE (reference sequence). The CDR3 loop spans 15 amino acids. This CDR3 reads CASSWGTGNNSPLHF. The CDR3 DNA sequence: TGTGCCAGCAGCTGGGGGACTGGAAATAATTCACCCCTCCACTTT.